A selection of T cell receptor beta chains follows, all from one sample in a study of shared clonotypes between healthy human individuals. The protocol was immunoSEQ multiplex PCR, while the TCRdb copy is restricted to in-frame clones and leaves out a portion. The profile covers 2 million to 2.5 million clones, with about 95% appearing a single time and 1.1% taken by the ten largest. The sequencing sample was made of naive CD8+ T cells sorted from blood. These receptor sequences come from a man between 18 and 35 years old in good health. Each CDR3 is given with its conserved first and last residue. A D gene is named only where the DNA matches it firmly. The size entry is marked missing in some rows and otherwise reads once, few, many or a size class.

J gene,clone size,D gene,V gene,CDR3 protein,CDR3 DNA
TRBJ1-1,NA,TRBD1,TRBV11-2,CASRSRDRVTEAFF,TGTGCCAGCAGAAGCCGGGACAGAGTCACTGAAGCTTTCTTT
TRBJ2-2,NA,TRBD1,TRBV4-3,CASSWTGTGELFF,TGCGCCAGCAGCTGGACAGGGACCGGGGAGCTGTTTTTT
TRBJ2-2,NA,NA,TRBV11-2,CASSLGAGELFF,TGTGCCAGCAGCTTGGGTGCCGGGGAGCTGTTTTTT
TRBJ1-5,NA,NA,TRBV7-2,CASSLDTGGNQPQHF,TGTGCCAGCAGCTTAGATACGGGAGGTAATCAGCCCCAGCATTTT
TRBJ1-6,NA,TRBD1,TRBV19,CASRLGTGNSPLHF,TGTGCCAGCCGCCTCGGGACAGGGAATTCACCCCTCCACTTT
TRBJ1-1,NA,NA,TRBV28,CASSQSSGRGEAFF,TGTGCCAGCAGTCAATCATCAGGGAGAGGAGAAGCTTTCTTT
TRBJ1-1,NA,NA,TRBV10-3,CATLSGVSYTEAFF,TGTGCCACCCTCTCGGGAGTCTCCTACACTGAAGCTTTCTTT
TRBJ2-1,once,TRBD2,TRBV7-8,CASSLMSSGGGEQFF,TGTGCCAGCAGCTTAATGTCTAGCGGGGGCGGTGAGCAGTTCTTC
TRBJ1-2,NA,NA,TRBV6-5,CASSYSYPIFNYGYTF,TGTGCCAGCAGTTACTCTTATCCGATATTTAACTATGGCTACACCTTC
TRBJ2-5,NA,TRBD2,TRBV9,CASSLAEETQYF,TGTGCCAGCAGCCTAGCGGAAGAGACCCAGTACTTC
TRBJ2-7,once,NA,TRBV5-4,CASSLLSASYEQYF,TGTGCCAGCAGCTTGCTCAGCGCCTCCTACGAGCAGTACTTC
TRBJ2-7,once,NA,TRBV27,CASSLSAGQHTYEQYF,TGTGCCAGCAGTTTATCGGCGGGACAGCACACCTACGAGCAGTACTTC
TRBJ2-1,NA,TRBD2,TRBV4-3,CASSQDSGREYNEQFF,TGCGCCAGCAGCCAGGATAGCGGGAGGGAGTACAATGAGCAGTTCTTC
TRBJ1-2,NA,NA,TRBV30,CAWSVDGPSGYTF,TGTGCCTGGAGTGTTGACGGGCCTTCTGGCTACACCTTC
TRBJ2-6,NA,NA,TRBV28,CASSPPGARANVLTF,TGTGCCAGCAGCCCCCCAGGCGCCAGGGCCAACGTCCTGACTTTC
TRBJ1-4,NA,TRBD1,TRBV6-4,CASPQGKNEKLFF,TGTGCCAGCCCACAGGGGAAAAATGAAAAACTGTTTTTT
TRBJ2-3,NA,TRBD1,TRBV28,CASSTGVLSTDTQYF,TGTGCCAGCAGCACAGGGGTTCTATCCACAGATACGCAGTATTTT
TRBJ2-7,NA,TRBD1,TRBV27,CASSLKGAGAYEQYF,TGTGCCAGCAGTTTGAAGGGGGCCGGGGCCTACGAGCAGTACTTC
TRBJ2-3,NA,TRBD2,TRBV9,CASSGGLAQASTDTQYF,TGTGCCAGCAGCGGAGGACTAGCGCAAGCTAGCACAGATACGCAGTATTTT
TRBJ1-1,NA,NA,TRBV13,CASSPQGLSNTEAFF,TGTGCCAGCAGCCCACAGGGATTGTCGAACACTGAAGCTTTCTTT
TRBJ2-3,NA,TRBD1,TRBV7-7,CASSRQGGTDTQYF,TGTGCTAGCAGCCGACAGGGAGGCACAGATACGCAGTATTTT
TRBJ2-3,NA,NA,TRBV6-5,CATSDGDLSDTQYF,TGTGCCACCTCCGACGGAGATCTCTCAGATACGCAGTATTTT
TRBJ2-7,NA,NA,TRBV5-1,CASSLNLYEQYF,TGCGCCAGCAGCCTAAATCTCTACGAGCAGTACTTC
TRBJ2-2,NA,NA,TRBV18,CASSLDGNTGELFF,TGTGCCAGCTCACTCGACGGGAACACCGGGGAGCTGTTTTTT
TRBJ2-7,NA,NA,TRBV13,CASSCSEEGYEQYF,TGTGCCAGCAGCTGTTCCGAGGAGGGCTACGAGCAGTACTTC
TRBJ2-7,NA,TRBD2,TRBV2,CASSDLGLAGAYEQYF,TGTGCCAGCAGTGATCTGGGACTAGCGGGAGCCTACGAGCAGTACTTC
TRBJ2-1,NA,NA,TRBV28,CASSPRTDSYNEQFF,TGTGCCAGCAGTCCCCGGACTGACTCCTACAATGAGCAGTTCTTC
TRBJ2-1,NA,NA,TRBV25-1,CASSDGPGTEQFF,TGTGCCAGCAGTGACGGACCCGGGACAGAGCAGTTCTTC
TRBJ2-7,NA,NA,TRBV7-9,CASSLVSGYEQYF,TGTGCCAGCAGCTTAGTATCAGGCTACGAGCAGTACTTC
TRBJ2-1,NA,NA,TRBV7-8,CASSLVGIVYNEQFF,TGTGCCAGCAGCTTAGTAGGGATTGTCTACAATGAGCAGTTCTTC
TRBJ2-7,NA,NA,TRBV7-2,CASSPRPGKVYEQYF,TGTGCCAGCAGCCCAAGACCAGGAAAGGTCTACGAGCAGTACTTC
TRBJ2-7,NA,TRBD1,TRBV6-1,CASSPGTAYEQYF,TGTGCCAGCAGCCCCGGGACAGCCTACGAGCAGTACTTC
TRBJ2-2,NA,NA,TRBV27,CASSFLGASGELFF,TGTGCCAGCAGTTTCCTAGGGGCCTCCGGGGAGCTGTTTTTT
TRBJ2-3,NA,TRBD2,TRBV7-9,CASSPPLDEAGLAIDTQYF,TGTGCCAGCAGCCCCCCCCTCGACGAGGCTGGACTAGCAATAGATACGCAGTATTTT
TRBJ2-7,NA,TRBD1,TRBV19,CASSVGFGTGFSYEQYF,TGTGCCAGTAGTGTGGGGTTTGGGACAGGCTTCTCCTACGAGCAGTACTTC
TRBJ2-7,NA,NA,TRBV30,CAWSNSAYYEQYF,TGTGCCTGGAGTAACTCTGCGTACTACGAGCAGTACTTC
TRBJ2-7,NA,TRBD1,TRBV7-9,CASSLSPGQALAYEQYF,TGTGCCAGCAGCTTATCCCCCGGACAGGCACTGGCCTACGAGCAGTACTTC
TRBJ1-3,NA,NA,TRBV28,CASSLRPQGNTIYF,TGTGCCAGCAGTTTAAGACCTCAGGGAAACACCATATATTTT
TRBJ1-2,NA,TRBD1,TRBV18,CASSPPTGTGYTF,TGTGCCAGCTCACCACCGACAGGGACTGGCTACACCTTC
TRBJ1-1,NA,NA,TRBV27,CASSLHLNTEAFF,TGTGCCAGCAGTTTACACCTGAACACTGAAGCTTTCTTT
TRBJ2-3,NA,TRBD1,TRBV14,CASSQSHRGPDTDTQYF,TGTGCCAGCAGCCAATCCCACAGGGGACCTGACACAGATACGCAGTATTTT
TRBJ2-5,few,NA,TRBV11-2,CASSLQETQYF,TGTGCCAGCAGCCTCCAAGAGACCCAGTACTTC
TRBJ2-1,NA,NA,TRBV5-6,CASSSIEREQFF,TGTGCCAGCAGCTCGATAGAAAGGGAGCAGTTCTTC
TRBJ2-7,NA,NA,TRBV11-2,CASSLELVGEQYF,TGTGCCAGCAGCTTAGAATTGGTAGGCGAGCAGTACTTC
TRBJ1-6,NA,TRBD1,TRBV5-1,CASSASGTASPNSPLHF,TGCGCCAGCAGCGCCTCCGGGACAGCTTCCCCCAATTCACCCCTCCACTTT
TRBJ1-1,NA,NA,TRBV2,CASSEWEYTEAFF,TGTGCCAGCAGTGAATGGGAATACACTGAAGCTTTCTTT
TRBJ2-7,once,TRBD1,TRBV5-6,CASSLGQGHYEQYF,TGTGCCAGCAGCTTGGGACAGGGGCACTACGAGCAGTACTTC
TRBJ2-3,NA,TRBD2,TRBV7-6,CASSLESLAGGTDTQYF,TGTGCCAGCAGCTTAGAATCCCTAGCGGGGGGCACAGATACGCAGTATTTT
TRBJ2-7,once,TRBD2,TRBV6-1,CASSEEGLAADPYEQYF,TGTGCCAGCAGTGAAGAGGGACTAGCGGCGGACCCCTACGAGCAGTACTTC
TRBJ1-2,NA,NA,TRBV30,CAWSVRNRLHGYTF,TGTGCCTGGAGTGTACGGAACAGACTACATGGCTACACCTTC
TRBJ2-1,NA,NA,TRBV28,CASSPRIVSYNEQFF,TGTGCCAGCAGCCCCCGAATTGTATCCTACAATGAGCAGTTCTTC
TRBJ1-1,NA,NA,TRBV29-1,CSVELHMNTEAFF,TGCAGCGTTGAACTGCACATGAATACTGAAGCTTTCTTT
TRBJ2-7,NA,NA,TRBV21-1,CASSKALGGGHDYEQYF,TGTGCCAGCAGCAAAGCGCTTGGGGGGGGCCATGACTACGAGCAGTACTTC
TRBJ2-2,NA,NA,TRBV10-2,CASHEDSGVGELFF,TGCGCCAGCCATGAGGACAGTGGCGTCGGGGAGCTGTTTTTT
TRBJ2-5,NA,TRBD2,TRBV28,CASSFSGSGETQYF,TGTGCCAGCAGTTTTAGCGGGAGTGGGGAGACCCAGTACTTC